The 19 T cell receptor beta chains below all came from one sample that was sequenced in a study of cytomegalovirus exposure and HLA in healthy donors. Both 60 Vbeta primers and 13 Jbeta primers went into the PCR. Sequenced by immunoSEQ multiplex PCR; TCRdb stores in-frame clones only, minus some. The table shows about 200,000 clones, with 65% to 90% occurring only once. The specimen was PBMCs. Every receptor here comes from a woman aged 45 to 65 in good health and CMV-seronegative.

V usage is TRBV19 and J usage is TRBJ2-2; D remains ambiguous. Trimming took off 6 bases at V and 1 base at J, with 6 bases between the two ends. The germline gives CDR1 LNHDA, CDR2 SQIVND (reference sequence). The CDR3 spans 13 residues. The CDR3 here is CASREMNTGELFF. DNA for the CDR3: TGTGCCAGTAGAGAGATGAACACCGGGGAGCTGTTTTTT.

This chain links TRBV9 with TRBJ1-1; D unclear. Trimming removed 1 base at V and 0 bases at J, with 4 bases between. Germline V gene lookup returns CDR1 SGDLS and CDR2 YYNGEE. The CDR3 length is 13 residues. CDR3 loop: CASSVTVNTEAFF. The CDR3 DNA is TGTGCCAGCAGCGTAACTGTGAACACTGAAGCTTTCTTT. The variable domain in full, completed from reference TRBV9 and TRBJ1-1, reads DSGVTQTPKHLITATGQRVTLRCSPRSGDLSVYWYQQSLDQGLQFLIQYYNGEERAKGNILERFSAQQFPDLHSELNLSSLELGDSALYFCASSVTVNTEAFFGQGTRLTVV.

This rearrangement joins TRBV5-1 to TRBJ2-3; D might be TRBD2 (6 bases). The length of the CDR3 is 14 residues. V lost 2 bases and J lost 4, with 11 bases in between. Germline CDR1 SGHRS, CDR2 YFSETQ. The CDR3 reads CASSLGTPPDTQYF. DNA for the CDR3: TGCGCCAGCAGCTTAGGGACTCCCCCAGATACGCAGTATTTT.

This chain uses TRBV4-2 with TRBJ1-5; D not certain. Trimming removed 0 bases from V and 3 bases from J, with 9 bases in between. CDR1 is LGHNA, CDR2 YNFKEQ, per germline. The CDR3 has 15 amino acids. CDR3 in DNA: TGTGCCAGCAGCCAAGAGGCAGGTTTCAATCAGCCCCAGCATTTT. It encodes CASSQEAGFNQPQHF.

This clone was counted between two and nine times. CDR3 DNA: TGTGCCAGCAGCTACGACAGGTGGACTGAAGCTTTCTTT. Its translation: CASSYDRWTEAFF. The chain recombines TRBV11-1 with TRBJ1-1; D may be TRBD1 (6 bases). The V end was cut by 4 bases, the J end by 5 bases, with 11 bases between. CDR1 SGHAT and CDR2 FQDESV come from the germline V gene (reference sequence). The CDR3 runs 13 residues.

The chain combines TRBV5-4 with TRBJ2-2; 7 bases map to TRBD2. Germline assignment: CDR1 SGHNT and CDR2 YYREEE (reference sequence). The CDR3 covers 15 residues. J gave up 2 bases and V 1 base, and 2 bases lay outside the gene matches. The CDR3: CASSLRAGNTGELFF. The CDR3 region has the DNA TGTGCCAGCAGCTTGAGAGCGGGAAACACCGGGGAGCTGTTTTTT.

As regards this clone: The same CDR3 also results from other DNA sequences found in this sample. CDR3 loop: CASSRQGSGNTIYF. As DNA, the CDR3 is TGTGCCAGCAGCAGACAGGGATCAGGAAACACCATATATTTT. The chain combines TRBV28 with TRBJ1-3; the match to TRBD1 covers 7 bases. J gave up 4 bases and V 6 bases, and 6 bases lay outside the gene matches. Germline V gives CDR1 MDHEN, CDR2 SYDVKM. The CDR3 sequence is 14 residues long.

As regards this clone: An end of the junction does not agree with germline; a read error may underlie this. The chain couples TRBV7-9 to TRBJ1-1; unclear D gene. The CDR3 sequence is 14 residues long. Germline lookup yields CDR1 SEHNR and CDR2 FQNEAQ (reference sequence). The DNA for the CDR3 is TGTTCCAGCAGCTCCTACCGTGAGGAGACTGAAGCTTTCTTT. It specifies CSSSSYREETEAFF.

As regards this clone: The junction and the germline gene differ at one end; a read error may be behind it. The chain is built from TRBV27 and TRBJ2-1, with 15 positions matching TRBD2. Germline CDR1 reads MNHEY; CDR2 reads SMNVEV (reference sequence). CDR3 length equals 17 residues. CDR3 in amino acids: CATLGLAGGHPYNGQFF. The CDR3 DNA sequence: TGTGCCACCCTGGGACTAGCGGGAGGACATCCCTACAATGGGCAGTTCTTC.

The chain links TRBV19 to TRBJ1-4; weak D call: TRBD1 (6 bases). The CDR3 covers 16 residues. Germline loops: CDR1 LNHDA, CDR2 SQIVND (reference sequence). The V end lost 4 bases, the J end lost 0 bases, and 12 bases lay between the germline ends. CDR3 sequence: CASSTWTVATNEKLFF. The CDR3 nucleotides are TGTGCCAGTAGTACTTGGACAGTTGCAACTAATGAAAAACTGTTTTTT.

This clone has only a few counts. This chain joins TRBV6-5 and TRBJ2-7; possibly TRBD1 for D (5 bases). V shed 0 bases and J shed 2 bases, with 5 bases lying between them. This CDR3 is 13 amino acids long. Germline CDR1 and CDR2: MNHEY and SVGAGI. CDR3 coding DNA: TGTGCCAGCAGTTACTCGGACACCTACGAGCAGTACTTC. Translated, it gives CASSYSDTYEQYF.

CDR3 residues: CATSSRTSSGELFF. The DNA of the CDR3 is TGTGCCACCAGCAGCCGGACTAGCTCCGGGGAGCTGTTTTTT. The V gene is TRBV15, the J gene TRBJ2-2; the match to TRBD2 covers 8 bases. The germline V gene has CDR1 LNHNV and CDR2 YYDKDF (reference sequence). This CDR3 has 14 amino acids. V shed 3 bases, J shed 6 bases, and the junction held 3 bases outside the gene matches. Supplemented by reference TRBV15 and TRBJ2-2, the full variable domain reads DAMVIQNPRYQVTQFGKPVTLSCSQTLNHNVMYWYQQKSSQAPKLLFHYYDKDFNNEADTPDNFQSRRPNTSFCFLDIRSPGLGDTAMYLCATSSRTSSGELFFGEGSRLTVL.

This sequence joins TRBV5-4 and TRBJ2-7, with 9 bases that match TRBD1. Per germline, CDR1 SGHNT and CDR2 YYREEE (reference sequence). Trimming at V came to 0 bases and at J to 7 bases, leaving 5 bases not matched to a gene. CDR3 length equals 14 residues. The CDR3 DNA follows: TGTGCCAGCAGCTTGGAACAGGGGGCTCAAGAGCAGTACTTC. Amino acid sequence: CASSLEQGAQEQYF.

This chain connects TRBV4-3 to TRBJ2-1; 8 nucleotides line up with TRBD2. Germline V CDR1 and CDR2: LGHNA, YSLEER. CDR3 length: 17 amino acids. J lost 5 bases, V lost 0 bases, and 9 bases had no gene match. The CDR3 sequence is CASSQDVAGGPHNEQFF. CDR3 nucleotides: TGCGCCAGCAGCCAAGATGTGGCGGGAGGTCCCCACAATGAGCAGTTCTTC.

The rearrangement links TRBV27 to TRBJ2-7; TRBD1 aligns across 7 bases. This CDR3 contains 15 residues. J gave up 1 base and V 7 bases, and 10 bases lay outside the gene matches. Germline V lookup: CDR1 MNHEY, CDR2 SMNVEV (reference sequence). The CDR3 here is CASTTRDRLSYEQYF. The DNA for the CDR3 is TGTGCCAGCACAACCCGGGACAGACTATCCTACGAGCAGTACTTC.

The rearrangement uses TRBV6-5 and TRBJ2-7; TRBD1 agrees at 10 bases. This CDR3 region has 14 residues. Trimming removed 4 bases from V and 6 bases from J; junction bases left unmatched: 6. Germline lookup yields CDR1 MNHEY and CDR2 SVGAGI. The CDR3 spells CASSLSGTGVEQYF. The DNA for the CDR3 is TGTGCCAGCAGTTTATCCGGGACAGGGGTCGAGCAGTACTTC.

Here the CDR3 reads CASSLGGQNNQPQHF. CDR3 bases: TGTGCCAGCAGCTTAGGAGGACAAAACAATCAGCCCCAGCATTTT. The chain combines TRBV7-2 with TRBJ1-5; maybe TRBD1 (5 bases). V was pared by 1 base and J by 3 bases, with 10 bases between. The CDR3 consists of 15 residues. Germline CDR1 is SGHTA and CDR2 is FQGNSA.

The CDR3 protein is CASWEAGRGYEQYF. CDR3 nucleotide sequence: TGTGCCAGCTGGGAGGCGGGACGAGGATACGAGCAGTACTTC. The chain has TRBV9 and TRBJ2-7; possibly TRBD2 for D (6 bases). The CDR3 is 14 amino acids. V lost 7 bases to trimming and J lost 4 bases, with 18 bases between them. Germline lookup yields CDR1 SGDLS and CDR2 YYNGEE.

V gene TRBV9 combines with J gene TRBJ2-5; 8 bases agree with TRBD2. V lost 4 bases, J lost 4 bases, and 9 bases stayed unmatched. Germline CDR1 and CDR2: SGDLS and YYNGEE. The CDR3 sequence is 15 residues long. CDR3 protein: CASSRTSPVGETQYF. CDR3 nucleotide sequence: TGTGCCAGCAGCAGGACTAGCCCGGTTGGAGAGACCCAGTACTTC.